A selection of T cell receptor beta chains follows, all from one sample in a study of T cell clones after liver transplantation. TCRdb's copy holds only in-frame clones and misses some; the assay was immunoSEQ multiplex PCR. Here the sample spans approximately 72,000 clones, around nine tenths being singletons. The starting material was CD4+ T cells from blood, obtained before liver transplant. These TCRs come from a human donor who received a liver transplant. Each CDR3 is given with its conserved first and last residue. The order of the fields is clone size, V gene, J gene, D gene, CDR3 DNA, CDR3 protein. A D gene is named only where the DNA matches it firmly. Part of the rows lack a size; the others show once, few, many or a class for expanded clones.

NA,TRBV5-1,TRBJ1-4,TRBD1,TGCGCCAGCAGCTTTCAGGGGGCGTTAGGTGAAAAACTGTTTTTT,CASSFQGALGEKLFF
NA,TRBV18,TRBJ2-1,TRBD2,TGTGCCAGCTCACCACGGACTAGCGGGGTCCTCTTAATCCCCGAGCAGTTCTTC,CASSPRTSGVLLIPEQFF
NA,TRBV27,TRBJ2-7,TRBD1,TGTGCCAGCAGTCGGCAGGGGGATAACGAGCAGTACTTC,CASSRQGDNEQYF
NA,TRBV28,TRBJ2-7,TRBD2,TGTGCCAGCAGTTCCACCAGACTAGCGGGAGGGTACGAGCAGTACTTC,CASSSTRLAGGYEQYF
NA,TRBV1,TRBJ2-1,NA,TGCACCAGCGGGGCCTACAATGAGCAGTTCTTC,CTSGAYNEQFF
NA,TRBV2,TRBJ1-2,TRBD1,TGTGCCAGCAGCACCGGGACAGGTTATGGCTACACCTTC,CASSTGTGYGYTF
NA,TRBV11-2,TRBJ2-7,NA,TGTGCCAGCAGCTTAGGTCCCGGACAGATCTACGAGCAGTACTTC,CASSLGPGQIYEQYF
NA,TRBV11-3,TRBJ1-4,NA,TGTGCCAGCAGTTCATTAACAACTAATGAAAAACTGTTTTTT,CASSSLTTNEKLFF
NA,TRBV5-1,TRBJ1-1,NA,TGCGCCAGCAGCACGACCAGTGCGGGAGGAACTGAAGCTTTCTTT,CASSTTSAGGTEAFF
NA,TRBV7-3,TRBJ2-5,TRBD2,TGTGCCAGCAGCTGGGGAGCGGGAGCAGGAGAGACCCAGTACTTC,CASSWGAGAGETQYF
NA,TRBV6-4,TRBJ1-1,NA,TGTGCCAGCAGTGAAGACAGAGGAGGTGAAGCTTTCTTT,CASSEDRGGEAFF
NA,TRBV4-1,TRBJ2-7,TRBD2,TGCGCCAGCAGCCAAGAGGGTAGCGGGAGAATCGAGCAGTACTTC,CASSQEGSGRIEQYF
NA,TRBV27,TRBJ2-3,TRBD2,TGTGCCAGCAGCCCAGTCCCGGGACTAGCGGGAAGGGAGTATTTT,CASSPVPGLAGREYF
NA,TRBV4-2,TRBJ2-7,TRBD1,TGTGCCAGCAGCCAGTCCCCGGGACAGCCCTACGAGCAGTACTTC,CASSQSPGQPYEQYF
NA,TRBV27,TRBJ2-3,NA,TGTGCCAGCAGTTTTCGCGGTCTTGGTCGCACAGATACGCAGTATTTT,CASSFRGLGRTDTQYF
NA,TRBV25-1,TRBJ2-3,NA,TGTGCCAGCAGTGAAAAGGATACGCAGTATTTT,CASSEKDTQYF
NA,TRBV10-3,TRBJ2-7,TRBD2,TGTGCCATCAGTGGGCGGGAGGGCCCGTCCTACGAGCAGTACTTC,CAISGREGPSYEQYF
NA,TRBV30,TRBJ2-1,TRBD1,TGTGCCTGGAGTGGACCGGGACAGACGATTAAGAGCTCCTACAATGAGCAGTTCTTC,CAWSGPGQTIKSSYNEQFF
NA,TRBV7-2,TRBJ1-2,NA,TGTGCCAGCAGCTTAGTTCTGGGCTACACCTTC,CASSLVLGYTF
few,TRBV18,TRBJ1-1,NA,TGTGCCAGCTCACCCACATTTCTCACTGAAGCTTTCTTT,CASSPTFLTEAFF
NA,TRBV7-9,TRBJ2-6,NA,TGTGCCAGCAGCTCGGACTTAGTAACCTCTGGGGCCAACGTCCTGACTTTC,CASSSDLVTSGANVLTF
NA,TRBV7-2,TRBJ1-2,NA,TGTGCCAGCAGGGATCGGGGGATGGACGGAGCTAACTATGGCTACACCTTC,CASRDRGMDGANYGYTF
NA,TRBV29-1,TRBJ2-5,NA,TGCAGCGGTGTGGGACAAGAGACCCAGTACTTC,CSGVGQETQYF
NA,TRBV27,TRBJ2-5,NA,TGTGCCAGCAAGCTCCTTCCAGGGGAGACCCAGTACTTC,CASKLLPGETQYF
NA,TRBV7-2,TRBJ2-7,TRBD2,TGTGCCAGCAGCTTAGGGACTAGCGGGAGACAGTACTTC,CASSLGTSGRQYF
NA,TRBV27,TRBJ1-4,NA,TGTGCCAGCAGAGGTCAGGGATTTAATGAAAAACTGTTTTTT,CASRGQGFNEKLFF
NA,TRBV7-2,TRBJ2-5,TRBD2,TGTGCCAGCAGCTCTCGGACTAGCGGGAGTGTAAGACAAGAGACCCAGTACTTC,CASSSRTSGSVRQETQYF
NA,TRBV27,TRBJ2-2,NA,TGTGCCAGCAGTTTAGGGTGGGAGAGGGACGGGGAGCTGTTTTTT,CASSLGWERDGELFF
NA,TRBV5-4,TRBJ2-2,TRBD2,TGTGCCAGCAGCTTGTCCGGGAGGGCCACCGGCGGGGAGCTGTTTTTT,CASSLSGRATGGELFF
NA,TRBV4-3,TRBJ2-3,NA,TGCGCCAGCAGCCAAGCTCTTGACAGAAGGGCAGATACGCAGTATTTT,CASSQALDRRADTQYF
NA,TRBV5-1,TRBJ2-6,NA,TGCGCCAGCAGCTTGGGCGGGGCCGGGGCCAACGTCCTGACTTTC,CASSLGGAGANVLTF
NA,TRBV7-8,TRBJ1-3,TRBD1,TGTGCCAGCAGCTTAAGCGGCAGGGGGATTGGAAACACCATATATTTT,CASSLSGRGIGNTIYF
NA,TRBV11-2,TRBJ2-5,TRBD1,TGTGCCAGCAGCCTACAGGGGGCGAGAGAGACCCAGTACTTC,CASSLQGARETQYF
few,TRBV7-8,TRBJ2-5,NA,TGTGCCAGCAGCCGTGGATTCCAAGAGACCCAGTACTTC,CASSRGFQETQYF
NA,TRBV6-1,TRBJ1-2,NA,TGTGCCAGCAAAGGAACAGGGCCCAACTATGGCTACACCTTC,CASKGTGPNYGYTF
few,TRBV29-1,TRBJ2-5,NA,TGCAGCTATCTTAGCGGAGAGACCCAGTACTTC,CSYLSGETQYF
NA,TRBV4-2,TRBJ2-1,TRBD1,TGTGCCAGCAGCCGCGTAAAGACCGGGACAGGGGAGCACAATGAGCAGTTCTTC,CASSRVKTGTGEHNEQFF
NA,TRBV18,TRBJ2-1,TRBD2,TGTGCCAGCTCACCACTAGCGGGAGAAAACAATGAGCAGTTCTTC,CASSPLAGENNEQFF
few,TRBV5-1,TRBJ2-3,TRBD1,TGCGCCAGCAGCGTGGGGACAGCACCAGAAGATACGCAGTATTTT,CASSVGTAPEDTQYF
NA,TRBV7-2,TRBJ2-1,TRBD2,TGTGCCAGCAGCAATAGCGGGAGAAGTTCCTACAATGAGCAGTTCTTC,CASSNSGRSSYNEQFF
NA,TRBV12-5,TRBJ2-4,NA,TGTGCTAGTGGTTTGGTAGTAGGTGGGGCTGCCAAAAACATTCAGTACTTC,CASGLVVGGAAKNIQYF
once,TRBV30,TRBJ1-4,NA,TGTGCCTGGAGTGTACGGGGAGGAGGGGAAAAACTGTTTTTT,CAWSVRGGGEKLFF
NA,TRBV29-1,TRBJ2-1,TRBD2,TGCAGCGTCCACAAAGGGACTAGCGGTTACAATGAGCAGTTCTTC,CSVHKGTSGYNEQFF